The sequence of this T cell receptor (beta chain) was determined in a study of T cell responses to AZD1222 COVID-19 vaccine. Study-wide results and limits: The study found Spike-specific TCR breadth and depth rose after two AZD1222 doses. After the peak T cell response, and only then, were repertoires sampled.

Sequencing was performed with immunoSEQ multiplex PCR; in TCRdb, only in-frame clones are kept and a portion is missing. The sample has some 180,000 clones, approximately 90% seen once. On this clone itself: Its antigen is undetermined.

The germline CDR1 and CDR2 sequences are LGHDT and YNNKEL (reference sequence). The trim removed 3 bases at V and 4 bases at J, leaving 7 bases unmatched. The CDR3 has 16 residues. V and J are TRBV3-1 (or the pseudogene TRBV3-2) and TRBJ2-1, with 9 bases that match TRBD2. The clonotype originates from an adult who received the AZD1222 COVID-19 vaccine. The material sequenced was peripheral blood, taken 28 days after the second AZD1222 dose. The CDR3 loop is CASSQGGRALYNEQFF. CDR3 nucleotide sequence: TGTGCCAGCAGCCAGGGCGGGAGGGCCTTATACAATGAGCAGTTCTTC.